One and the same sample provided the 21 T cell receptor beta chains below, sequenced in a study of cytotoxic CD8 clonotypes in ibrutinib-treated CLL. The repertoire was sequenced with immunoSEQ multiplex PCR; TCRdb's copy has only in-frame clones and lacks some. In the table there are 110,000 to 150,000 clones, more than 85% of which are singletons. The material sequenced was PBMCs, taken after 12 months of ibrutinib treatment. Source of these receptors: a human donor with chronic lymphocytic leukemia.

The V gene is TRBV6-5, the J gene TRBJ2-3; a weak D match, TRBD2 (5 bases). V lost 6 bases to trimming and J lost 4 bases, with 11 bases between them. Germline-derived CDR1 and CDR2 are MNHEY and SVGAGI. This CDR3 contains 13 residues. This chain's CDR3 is CASSRKGADTQYF. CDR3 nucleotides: TGTGCCAGCAGCCGCAAGGGAGCAGATACGCAGTATTTT.

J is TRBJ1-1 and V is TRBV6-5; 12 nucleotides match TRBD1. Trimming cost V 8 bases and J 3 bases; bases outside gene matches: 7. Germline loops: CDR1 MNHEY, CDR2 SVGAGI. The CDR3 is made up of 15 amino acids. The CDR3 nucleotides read TGTGCCAGCCAGGGACAGGGGGCGGGGGACACTGAAGCTTTCTTT. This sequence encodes CASQGQGAGDTEAFF.

The CDR3 sequence: CASGFTPGNQPQHF. For the CDR3, the DNA is TGTGCTAGTGGTTTTACACCAGGGAATCAGCCCCAGCATTTT. The chain is built from TRBV12-5 and TRBJ1-5; tentative D call: TRBD1 (5 bases). Per germline, CDR1 LGHNT and CDR2 FRNRAP. This CDR3 is 14 amino acids long. V was trimmed by 3 bases and J by 4 bases, leaving 10 bases between them.

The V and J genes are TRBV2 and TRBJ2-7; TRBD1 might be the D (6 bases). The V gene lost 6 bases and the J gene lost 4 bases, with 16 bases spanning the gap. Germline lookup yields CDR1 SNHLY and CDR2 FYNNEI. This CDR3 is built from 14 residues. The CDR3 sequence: CASRWTEIIYEQYF. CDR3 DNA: TGTGCCAGCAGATGGACAGAGATAATATACGAGCAGTACTTC. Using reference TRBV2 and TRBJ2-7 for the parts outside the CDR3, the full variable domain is EPEVTQTPSHQVTQMGQEVILRCVPISNHLYFYWYRQILGQKVEFLVSFYNNEISEKSEIFDDQFSVERPDGSNFTLKIRSTKLEDSAMYFCASRWTEIIYEQYFGPGTRLTVT.

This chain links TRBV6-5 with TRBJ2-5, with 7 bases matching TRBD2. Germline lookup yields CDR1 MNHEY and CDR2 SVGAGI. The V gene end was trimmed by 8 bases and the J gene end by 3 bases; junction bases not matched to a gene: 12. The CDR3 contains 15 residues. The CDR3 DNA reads TGTGCCAGCGCGGCGACGGGAGGTATGAAAGAGACCCAGTACTTC. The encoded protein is CASAATGGMKETQYF.

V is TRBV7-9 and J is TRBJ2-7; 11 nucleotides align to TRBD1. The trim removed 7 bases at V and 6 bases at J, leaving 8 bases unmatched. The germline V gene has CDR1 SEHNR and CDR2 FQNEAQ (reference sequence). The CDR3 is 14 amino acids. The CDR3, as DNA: TGTGCCAGCACCCCCGGGACAGGGGGTAGCGAGCAGTACTTC. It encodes CASTPGTGGSEQYF.

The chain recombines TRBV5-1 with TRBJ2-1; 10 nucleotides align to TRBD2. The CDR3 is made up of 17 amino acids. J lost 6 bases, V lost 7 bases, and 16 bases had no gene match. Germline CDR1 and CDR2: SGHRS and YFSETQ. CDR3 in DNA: TGCGCCAGCGGTCGTGGCCTAGCGGGAGTAGTAGGCAATGAGCAGTTCTTC. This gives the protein CASGRGLAGVVGNEQFF.

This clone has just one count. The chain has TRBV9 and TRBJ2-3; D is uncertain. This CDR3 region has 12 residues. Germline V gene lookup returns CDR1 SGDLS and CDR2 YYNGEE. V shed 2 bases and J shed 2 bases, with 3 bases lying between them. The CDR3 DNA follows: TGTGCCAGCAGCGTTAACACAGATACGCAGTATTTT. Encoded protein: CASSVNTDTQYF.

The CDR3 reads CASSRGQGSSGANVLTF. The CDR3 nucleotides read TGTGCCAGCAGCCGCGGACAGGGGAGCTCTGGGGCCAACGTCCTGACTTTC. V and J are TRBV7-3 and TRBJ2-6; 9 bases are shared with TRBD1. Trimming took 5 bases from V and 0 from J; bases not matched to a gene: 5. The germline CDR1 and CDR2 sequences are SGHTA and FQGTGA. The CDR3 contains 17 residues.

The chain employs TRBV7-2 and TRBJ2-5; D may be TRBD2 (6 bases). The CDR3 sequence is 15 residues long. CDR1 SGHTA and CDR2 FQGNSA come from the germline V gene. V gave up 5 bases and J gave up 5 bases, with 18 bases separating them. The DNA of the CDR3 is TGTGCCAGCAGCCCCGAGAGTTGGAGGGCTGAGACCCAGTACTTC. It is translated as CASSPESWRAETQYF.

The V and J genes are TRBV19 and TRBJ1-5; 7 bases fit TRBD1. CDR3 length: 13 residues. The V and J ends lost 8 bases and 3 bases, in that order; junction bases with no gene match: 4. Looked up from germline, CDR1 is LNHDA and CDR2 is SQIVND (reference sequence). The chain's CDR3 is CASGDRSNQPQHF. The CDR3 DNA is TGTGCCAGTGGGGACAGATCCAATCAGCCCCAGCATTTT.

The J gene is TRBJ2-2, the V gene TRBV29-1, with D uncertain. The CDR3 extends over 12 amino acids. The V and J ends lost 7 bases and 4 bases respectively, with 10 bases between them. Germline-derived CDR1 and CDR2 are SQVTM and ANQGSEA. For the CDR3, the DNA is TGCAGCGCGGAATCCTTCACCGGGGAGCTGTTTTTT. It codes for CSAESFTGELFF.

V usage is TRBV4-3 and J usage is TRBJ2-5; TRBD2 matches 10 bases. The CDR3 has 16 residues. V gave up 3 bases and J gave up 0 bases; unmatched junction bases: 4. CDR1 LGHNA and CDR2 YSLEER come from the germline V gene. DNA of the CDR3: TGCGCCAGCAGCCAGTCAGGACTAGCGGACCAAGAGACCCAGTACTTC. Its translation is CASSQSGLADQETQYF.

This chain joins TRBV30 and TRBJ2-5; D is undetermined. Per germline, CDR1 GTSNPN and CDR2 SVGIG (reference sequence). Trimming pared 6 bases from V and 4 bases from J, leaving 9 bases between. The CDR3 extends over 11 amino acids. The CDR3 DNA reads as TGTGCCTGCATCGCCAGAGAGACCCAGTACTTC. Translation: CACIARETQYF.

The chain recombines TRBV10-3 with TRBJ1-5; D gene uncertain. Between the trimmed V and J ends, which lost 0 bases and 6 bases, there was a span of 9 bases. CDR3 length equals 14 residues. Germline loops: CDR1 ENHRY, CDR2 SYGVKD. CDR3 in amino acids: CAISESTGSQPQHF. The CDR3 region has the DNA TGTGCCATCAGTGAGTCGACGGGGAGTCAGCCCCAGCATTTT.

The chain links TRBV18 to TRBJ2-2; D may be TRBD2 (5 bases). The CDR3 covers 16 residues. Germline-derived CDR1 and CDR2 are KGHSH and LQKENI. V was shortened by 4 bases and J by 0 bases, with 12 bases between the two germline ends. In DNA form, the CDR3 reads TGTGCCAGCTCACTTCAGCGGAGCGCGAACACCGGGGAGCTGTTTTTT. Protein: CASSLQRSANTGELFF.

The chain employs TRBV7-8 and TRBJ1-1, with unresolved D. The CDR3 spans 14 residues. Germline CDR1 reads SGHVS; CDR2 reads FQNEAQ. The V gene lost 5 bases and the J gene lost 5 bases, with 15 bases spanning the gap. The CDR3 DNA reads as TGTGCCAGCAGCCCGTTGCGGGGAAGGACTGAAGCTTTCTTT. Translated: CASSPLRGRTEAFF.

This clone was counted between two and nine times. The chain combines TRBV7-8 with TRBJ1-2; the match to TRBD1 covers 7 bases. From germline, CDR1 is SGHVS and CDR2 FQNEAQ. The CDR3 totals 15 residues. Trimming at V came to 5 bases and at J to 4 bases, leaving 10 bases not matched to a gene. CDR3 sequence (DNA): TGTGCCAGCAGCCTCAGGACAGGCGGCACCTATGGCTACACCTTC. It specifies CASSLRTGGTYGYTF.

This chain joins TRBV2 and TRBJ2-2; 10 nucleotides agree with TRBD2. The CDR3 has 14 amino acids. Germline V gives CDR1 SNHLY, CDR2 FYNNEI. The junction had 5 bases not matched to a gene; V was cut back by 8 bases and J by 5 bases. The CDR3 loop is CASCWTSGTGELFF. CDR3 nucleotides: TGTGCCAGCTGTTGGACTAGCGGAACCGGGGAGCTGTTTTTT.

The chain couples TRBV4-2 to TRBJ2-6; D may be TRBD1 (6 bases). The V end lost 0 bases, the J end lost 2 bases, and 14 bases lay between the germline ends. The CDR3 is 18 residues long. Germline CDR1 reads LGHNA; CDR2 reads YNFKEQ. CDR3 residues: CASSQEVPWGPGANVLTF. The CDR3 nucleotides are TGTGCCAGCAGCCAAGAAGTGCCCTGGGGGCCTGGGGCCAACGTCCTGACTTTC.

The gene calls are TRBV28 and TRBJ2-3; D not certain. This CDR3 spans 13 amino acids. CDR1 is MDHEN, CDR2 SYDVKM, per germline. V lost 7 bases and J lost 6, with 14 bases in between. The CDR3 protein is CASTPYPRDTQYF. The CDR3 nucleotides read TGTGCCAGCACACCCTACCCGAGGGATACGCAGTATTTT.